Sequencing of this T cell receptor (beta chain) was carried out in a study of T cell clones after liver transplantation. The V end was cut by 0 bases, the J end by 6 bases, with 14 bases between. Germline CDR1 MNHEY, CDR2 SVGAGI. The CDR3 has 16 amino acids. The repertoire was sequenced with immunoSEQ multiplex PCR; TCRdb's copy has only in-frame clones and lacks some. This table has more than 65,000 clones, more than 75% appearing once. The J gene is TRBJ2-2, the V gene TRBV6-5; possible D gene TRBD2, 6 bases. Source: CD4+ T cells from blood, taken before liver transplant. This receptor was identified in a human donor who received a liver transplant. CDR3 in amino acids: CASSYSVVAGPGELFF. The DNA for the CDR3 is TGTGCCAGCAGTTACTCGGTTGTGGCGGGACCCGGGGAGCTGTTTTTT.